Listed below are T cell receptor beta chains from one sample, sequenced in a study of blood T cell repertoires in COVID-19. Assay used: immunoSEQ multiplex PCR; TCRdb lists only in-frame clones, some missing. The table includes 150,000 to 200,000 clones, around nine tenths detected once. The specimen sequenced was peripheral blood. The receptors derive from a man aged 60 to 75 with active or convalescent COVID-19. The CDR3 runs from the conserved cysteine through the conserved F or W. The D gene is left open where the match is weak. Size values are once, few and many counts, or a class for expanded clones, and some rows have none.

>NA|TRBV6-5|TRBJ1-1|NA
CASTNTEAFF
TGTGCCAGCACAAACACTGAAGCTTTCTTT
>NA|TRBV2|TRBJ1-1|NA
CASKDRRAPNTEAFF
TGTGCCAGCAAGGACAGACGAGCTCCAAACACTGAAGCTTTCTTT
>NA|TRBV5-1|TRBJ2-4|TRBD2
CASSTGTTAKNIQYF
TGCGCCAGCAGCACCGGGACTACGGCCAAAAACATTCAGTACTTC
>once|TRBV4-1|TRBJ2-4|TRBD2
CASSQEAGRRELAKNIQYF
TGCGCCAGCAGCCAAGAAGCGGGGCGGAGGGAGCTAGCCAAAAACATTCAGTACTTC
>NA|TRBV7-2|TRBJ1-1|NA
CASSLYPPSLEAFF
TGTGCCAGCAGCTTATATCCCCCGAGCCTTGAAGCTTTCTTT
>NA|TRBV7-8|TRBJ1-5|NA
CASSLDRSNQPQHF
TGTGCCAGCAGCTTAGACAGGAGTAACCAGCCCCAGCATTTT
>NA|TRBV15|TRBJ2-7|TRBD2
CATSRGGTSGTYEQYF
TGTGCCACCAGCAGAGGCGGGACTAGCGGCACCTACGAGCAGTACTTC
>NA|TRBV5-5|TRBJ1-2|NA
CASSLEPGLVGYTF
TGTGCCAGCAGCTTGGAACCAGGGCTCGTGGGCTACACCTTC
>NA|TRBV3-1/TRBV3-2|TRBJ1-5|TRBD1
CASSLTGGDQPQHF
TGTGCCAGCAGCTTAACAGGGGGCGATCAGCCCCAGCATTTT
>NA|TRBV3-1/TRBV3-2|TRBJ1-1|NA
CASNQGNTEAFF
TGTGCCAGCAATCAGGGGAACACTGAAGCTTTCTTT
>NA|TRBV11-2|TRBJ1-5|TRBD1
CASTPGQGNQPQHF
TGTGCCAGCACCCCAGGACAGGGGAATCAGCCCCAGCATTTT
>NA|TRBV11-2|TRBJ2-1|TRBD2
CASSLGRRGVNEQFF
TGTGCCAGCAGCTTAGGAAGACGGGGGGTCAATGAGCAGTTCTTC
>NA|TRBV2|TRBJ1-1|NA
CASNTGPVEAFF
TGTGCCAGCAACACAGGGCCGGTTGAAGCTTTCTTT
>NA|TRBV5-1|TRBJ2-1|TRBD2
CASSIVAGGYNEQFF
TGCGCCAGCAGCATAGTAGCGGGGGGCTACAATGAGCAGTTCTTC
>NA|TRBV19|TRBJ2-3|NA
CASSMGRGRSDTQYF
TGTGCCAGTAGTATGGGGAGGGGGAGGTCGGATACGCAGTATTTT
>NA|TRBV12-5|TRBJ2-7|NA
CASGSRGIGEQYF
TGTGCTAGTGGTTCCAGGGGCATCGGCGAGCAGTACTTC
>once|TRBV11-2|TRBJ2-1|TRBD2
CASSQNLAGGGNEQFF
TGTGCCAGCAGCCAGAACCTAGCGGGGGGCGGGAATGAGCAGTTCTTC
>NA|TRBV2|TRBJ1-2|NA
CASSGGQGYGYTF
TGTGCCAGCAGTGGGGGGCAGGGCTATGGCTACACCTTC
>once|TRBV3-1/TRBV3-2|TRBJ2-1|TRBD2
CASKREAGWYEQFF
TGTGCCAGCAAGCGGGAGGCAGGTTGGTATGAGCAGTTCTTC
>NA|TRBV19|TRBJ2-7|TRBD2
CASSMGLAALYEQYF
TGTGCCAGTAGTATGGGACTAGCGGCCCTCTACGAGCAGTACTTC
>NA|TRBV13|TRBJ1-1|NA
CASSSGYSQIQLNTEAFF
TGTGCCAGCAGCTCGGGATACAGCCAGATTCAATTGAACACTGAAGCTTTCTTT
>NA|TRBV19|TRBJ1-3|NA
CASSPQATSGNTIYF
TGTGCCAGTAGTCCCCAGGCGACCTCTGGAAACACCATATATTTT
>NA|TRBV2|TRBJ1-2|TRBD1
CASRGTGYGYTF
TGTGCCAGCCGGGGGACAGGGTACGGCTACACCTTC
>NA|TRBV2|TRBJ1-2|TRBD1
CATGQYGYTF
TGTGCCACGGGACAGTATGGCTACACCTTC
>NA|TRBV3-1/TRBV3-2|TRBJ2-1|NA
CASSRTAGLGGKSEQFF
TGTGCCAGCAGCCGGACAGCGGGGCTAGGGGGGAAGTCTGAGCAGTTCTTC
>NA|TRBV20-1|TRBJ2-5|TRBD2
CSASKTSGSRETQYF
TGCAGTGCTAGTAAGACTAGCGGGAGTCGGGAGACCCAGTACTTC
>NA|TRBV10-1|TRBJ2-4|TRBD1
CASSKGQGENIQYF
TGCGCCTCAAGTAAAGGACAGGGGGAAAACATTCAGTACTTC
>NA|TRBV18|TRBJ2-2|NA
CASSQGAGNTGELFF
TGTGCCAGCTCACAAGGGGCAGGAAACACCGGGGAGCTGTTTTTT
>few|TRBV6-5|TRBJ1-6|TRBD1
CASSLAGGSYNSPLHF
TGTGCCAGCAGTTTAGCAGGGGGCTCCTATAATTCACCCCTCCACTTT
>NA|TRBV15|TRBJ2-3|TRBD2
CATSRGSGPFTDTQYF
TGTGCCACCAGCAGAGGTAGCGGGCCGTTCACAGATACGCAGTATTTT